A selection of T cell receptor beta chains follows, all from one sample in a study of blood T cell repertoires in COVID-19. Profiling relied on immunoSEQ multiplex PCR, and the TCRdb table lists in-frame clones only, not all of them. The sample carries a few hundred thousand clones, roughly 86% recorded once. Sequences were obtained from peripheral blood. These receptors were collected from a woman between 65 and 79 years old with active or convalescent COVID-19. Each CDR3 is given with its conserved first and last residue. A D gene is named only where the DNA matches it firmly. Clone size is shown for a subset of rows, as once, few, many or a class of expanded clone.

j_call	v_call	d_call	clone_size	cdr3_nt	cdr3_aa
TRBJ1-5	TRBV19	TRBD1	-	TGTGCCAGTAGACAGGGGGTATGGCCCCAGCATTTT	CASRQGVWPQHF
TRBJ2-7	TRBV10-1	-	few	TGCGCCAGCAGTGCCCAGAGGGAGTACGAGCAGTACTTC	CASSAQREYEQYF
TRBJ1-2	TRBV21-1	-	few	TGTGCCAGCAGCAAAGTGGGAGGGAGCTATGGCTACACCTTC	CASSKVGGSYGYTF
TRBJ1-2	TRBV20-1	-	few	TGCAGTGCTAGTAACAGGGCGGACTATGGCTACACCTTC	CSASNRADYGYTF
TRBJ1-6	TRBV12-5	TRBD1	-	TGTGCTACGAACCGGGACAGCGATAATTCACCCCTCCACTTT	CATNRDSDNSPLHF
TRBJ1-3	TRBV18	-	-	TGTGCCAGCCTCCGAGCGTCCACCCGCTCTGGAAACACCATATATTTT	CASLRASTRSGNTIYF
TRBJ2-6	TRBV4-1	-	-	TGCGCCAGCAGCCATATACAGGTGTTTGGGGCCAACGTCCTGACTTTC	CASSHIQVFGANVLTF
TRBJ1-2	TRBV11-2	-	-	TGTGCCAGCAGCTTAGTAGAACAGGGAAATGGCTACACCTTC	CASSLVEQGNGYTF
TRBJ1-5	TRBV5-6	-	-	TGTGCCAGCAGCTTGTGGGGGCGGGAGAATCAGCCCCAGCATTTT	CASSLWGRENQPQHF
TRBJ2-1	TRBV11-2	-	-	TGTGCCAGCAGCTTGCAGGGTTCGCATGAGCAGTTCTTC	CASSLQGSHEQFF
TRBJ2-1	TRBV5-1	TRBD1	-	TGCGCCAGCAGCAATCGACCGGGACAGGGTAACAATGAGCAGTTCTTC	CASSNRPGQGNNEQFF
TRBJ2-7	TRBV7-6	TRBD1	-	TGTGCCAGCAGTCACGGACAGGGGTACGAGCAGTACTTC	CASSHGQGYEQYF
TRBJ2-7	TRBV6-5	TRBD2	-	TGTGCCAGCATTATGACTAGCGGGGGATCCTACGAGCAGTACTTC	CASIMTSGGSYEQYF
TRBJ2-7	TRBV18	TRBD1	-	TGTGCCAGCTCCTCTGCGGACAGGGGAGGCGAGCAGTACTTC	CASSSADRGGEQYF
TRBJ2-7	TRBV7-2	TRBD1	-	TGTGCCAGCAGCCCTTCCCCGGGACAGCAAAACGAGCAGTACTTC	CASSPSPGQQNEQYF
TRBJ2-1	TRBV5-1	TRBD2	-	TGCGCCAGCAGCCGTCGACCGACTAGCGGGGGTCACTCCTACAATGAGCAGTTCTTC	CASSRRPTSGGHSYNEQFF